This T cell receptor beta chain was sequenced for a study of response to subunit inactivated influenza vaccine. The CDR3 has 13 amino acids. V lost 5 bases, J lost 1 base, and 9 bases lay in between. The germline V gene encodes CDR1 SGHRS and CDR2 YFSETQ. One entry per CDR3 protein results from TCRdb running MiXCR on the RT-PCR reads. The sample carries hundreds of thousands of distinct CDR3 sequences, over 9% recorded once. This clonotype was observed many times. What it recognizes is unknown. Study-wide results and caveats: The authors put forward the suggestion that each seasonal influenza vaccination may bring in only a limited number of new T cells.

This receptor was identified in a man in his fifties who received an inactivated influenza vaccine. Material: non-naive T cells sorted from PBMCs, obtained roughly 2 weeks before vaccination. This chain connects TRBV5-1 to TRBJ1-1, with D unclear. The DNA for the CDR3 is TGCGCCAGCAGGGAGGGATCGAACACTGAAGCTTTCTTT. Residues: CASREGSNTEAFF.